The 21 T cell receptor beta chains presented below share a single source sample, sequenced in a study of CD8 T cells in ankylosing spondylitis. MiXCR, applied by TCRdb to the 5' RACE reads, yields one record per CDR3 protein. Of 500,000 or so distinct CDR3 sequences in the sample, less than 6% were seen once. For these receptors, no antigen is known. Findings and caveats of the study: Blood of patients with ankylosing spondylitis appeared to be characterized by a TCR beta motif of fewer than 10 highly homologous variants.

Sequencing input: blood, either unsorted or a sorted T cell fraction (not recorded which). These receptors all come from a male donor with ankylosing spondylitis.

This clonotype was counted at least ten times. V gene TRBV20-1 combines with J gene TRBJ1-1; D is undetermined. CDR1 and CDR2 from the germline V gene are DFQATT and SNEGSKA (reference sequence). V was cut by 0 bases and J by 1 base, with 9 bases left in between. The CDR3 contains 14 residues. The CDR3 DNA reads as TGCAGTGCTAGAGATCGCACCAGGAACACTGAAGCTTTCTTT. This encodes CSARDRTRNTEAFF.

This clonotype occurred many times. This sequence joins TRBV20-1 and TRBJ2-3; 11 nucleotides line up with TRBD2. Germline CDR1 and CDR2: DFQATT and SNEGSKA (reference sequence). V shed 7 bases and J 2 bases; nucleotides not matched to a gene: 5. The CDR3 consists of 14 residues. The CDR3 sequence: CSVGTSGLTDTQYF. The CDR3 DNA is TGCAGTGTGGGGACTAGCGGACTCACAGATACGCAGTATTTT.

V usage is TRBV18 and J usage is TRBJ2-7; TRBD1 aligns across 8 bases. CDR1 KGHSH and CDR2 LQKENI come from the germline V gene. V lost 3 bases and J lost 2; bases outside the gene matches: 6. This CDR3 is built from 15 residues. The CDR3 protein is CASSPPDRVTYEQYF. CDR3 sequence (DNA): TGTGCCAGCTCACCCCCGGACAGGGTAACCTACGAGCAGTACTTC.

At least ten counts were recorded for this clonotype. The gene calls are TRBV5-1 and TRBJ2-2, with 9 bases identical to TRBD2. Germline CDR1 reads SGHRS; CDR2 reads YFSETQ. J was trimmed by 6 bases and V by 1 base; bases with no gene match: 7. This CDR3 is 16 amino acids long. CDR3 nucleotides: TGCGCCAGCAGCTTGTACTTTGCTAGCGGGGCCGGGGAGCTGTTTTTT. It yields the protein CASSLYFASGAGELFF.

This clonotype occurred many times. The chain has TRBV6-2 or TRBV6-3 and TRBJ2-7; TRBD1 matches at 7 bases. The CDR3 consists of 17 residues. Germline assignment: CDR1 MNHEY and CDR2 SVGEGT. V trimming: 0 bases; J trimming: 3 bases; junction bases outside the gene matches: 11. CDR3 residues: CASSYSLSGQRVYEQYF. Written as DNA, the CDR3 is TGTGCCAGCAGTTACTCCTTGTCGGGACAGCGAGTCTACGAGCAGTACTTC.

In this sample, this clonotype turned up many times. The chain uses TRBV7-9 and TRBJ2-3; 9 bases are shared with TRBD2. Germline CDR1 reads SEHNR; CDR2 reads FQNEAQ (reference sequence). The length of the CDR3 is 15 residues. The V segment lost 0 bases and the J segment 9 bases; nucleotides outside the gene matches: 7. CDR3 in DNA: TGTGCCAGCAGCTTAGCGCCAGCGGGGGGTAGAACGCAGTATTTT. Protein sequence: CASSLAPAGGRTQYF.

The chain is built from TRBV28 and TRBJ2-2, with 7 bases identical to TRBD2. This CDR3 comprises 15 residues. The germline V gene has CDR1 MDHEN and CDR2 SYDVKM. Losses at the gene ends were 7 bases for V and 1 base for J; bases not matched to a gene: 6. CDR3 coding DNA: TGTGCCAGCAATTTGGGAGGGTTGAACACCGGGGAGCTGTTTTTT. Encoded protein: CASNLGGLNTGELFF.

This clonotype was counted between two and nine times. The chain joins TRBV2 to TRBJ1-2, with TRBD1 matching 7 bases. V was clipped by 10 bases and J by 8 bases; unmatched bases: 10. In germline, CDR1 is SNHLY, CDR2 FYNNEI. The CDR3 is 12 amino acids. CDR3 nucleotide sequence: TGTGCCATGGACAGGATTTCGTGGGGCTACACCTTC. Its protein is CAMDRISWGYTF.

This clonotype was observed a few times. The rearrangement joins TRBV6-1 to TRBJ1-1, with TRBD1 identical over 8 bases. The CDR3 is made up of 17 amino acids. The V gene's germline CDR1 is MNHNS and CDR2 SASEGT. J lost 1 base, V lost 4 bases, and 11 bases had no gene match. CDR3 bases: TGTGCCAGCAGTGCCTCTACCCCCGGGACAGGGAACACTGAAGCTTTCTTT. Its protein is CASSASTPGTGNTEAFF.

This clonotype was recorded a few times. In DNA, the CDR3 is TGTGCCAGCAGCTTAGCGCGTATCAGAACCTTCTATAATTCACCCCTCCACTTT. The encoded protein is CASSLARIRTFYNSPLHF. The gene calls are TRBV7-8 and TRBJ1-6; D gene uncertain. This CDR3 has 18 amino acids. Germline CDR1 is SGHVS and CDR2 is FQNEAQ. Trimming removed 0 bases at V and 3 bases at J, with 15 bases between.

The rearrangement links TRBV4-3 to TRBJ1-5; 7 bases align to TRBD1. The V segment lost 4 bases and the J segment 7 bases; nucleotides outside the gene matches: 13. CDR3 length: 16 amino acids. The germline gives CDR1 LGHNA, CDR2 YSLEER. CDR3 region: CASSPDSGAGGQPQHF. The CDR3 DNA sequence: TGCGCCAGCAGCCCCGATTCGGGGGCAGGGGGACAGCCCCAGCATTTT.

This clonotype was picked up many times. V and J are TRBV5-1 and TRBJ2-2, with D unresolved. Germline CDR1 SGHRS, CDR2 YFSETQ. The CDR3 length is 15 residues. Trimming left V 0 bases short and J 0 bases short, with 6 bases between. The CDR3 DNA reads TGCGCCAGCAGCTTGGGTCATACGAACACCGGGGAGCTGTTTTTT. Translating gives CASSLGHTNTGELFF. Full variable domain (remainder filled in from reference TRBV5-1 and TRBJ2-2): KAGVTQTPRYLIKTRGQQVTLSCSPISGHRSVSWYQQTPGQGLQFLFEYFSETQRNKGNFPGRFSGRQFSNSRSEMNVSTLELGDSALYLCASSLGHTNTGELFFGEGSRLTVL.

V gene TRBV20-1 combines with J gene TRBJ2-1; 7 bases match TRBD1. The CDR3 extends over 16 amino acids. The germline gives CDR1 DFQATT, CDR2 SNEGSKA (reference sequence). J was trimmed by 7 bases and V by 0 bases; bases with no gene match: 12. The CDR3 sequence: CSARDLQGMLNNEQFF. As DNA, the CDR3 is TGCAGTGCTAGAGATCTACAGGGGATGTTGAATAATGAGCAGTTCTTC.

This CDR3 reads CASSQEVETQYF. Here the CDR3 DNA reads TGTGCCAGCAGCCAAGAGGTGGAGACCCAGTACTTC. V is TRBV3-1 and J is TRBJ2-5; D gene uncertain. Germline-derived CDR1 and CDR2 are LGHDT and YNNKEL (reference sequence). CDR3 length equals 12 residues. Trimming took 0 bases from V and 5 from J, leaving 4 bases between them.

The sample holds many counts of this clonotype. V usage is TRBV7-9 and J usage is TRBJ1-5; TRBD1 matches 8 bases. Germline assignment: CDR1 SEHNR and CDR2 FQNEAQ (reference sequence). V was clipped by 4 bases and J by 7 bases; unmatched bases: 6. This CDR3 is 14 amino acids long. The CDR3: CASSSTGEEQPQHF. DNA of the CDR3: TGTGCCAGCAGCTCGACAGGGGAGGAACAGCCCCAGCATTTT. The entire variable domain, with the rest obtained from reference TRBV7-9 and TRBJ1-5, is as follows: DTGVSQNPRHKITKRGQNVTFRCDPISEHNRLYWYRQTLGQGPEFLTYFQNEAQLEKSRLLSDRFSAERPKGSFSTLEIQRTEQGDSAMYLCASSSTGEEQPQHFGDGTRLSIL.

This clonotype was seen many times. The DNA of the CDR3 is TGCGCCAGCAGCTTGTATCGTTATAAGACCACCGGGGAGCTGTTTTTT. Residues: CASSLYRYKTTGELFF. The rearrangement uses TRBV5-1 and TRBJ2-2; D is unresolved. This CDR3 has 16 amino acids. Trimming removed 1 base from V and 4 bases from J, with 14 bases in between. Germline-derived CDR1 and CDR2 are SGHRS and YFSETQ.

This rearrangement joins TRBV19 to TRBJ1-6; D might be TRBD1 (6 bases). V gave up 3 bases and J gave up 9 bases, with 9 bases separating them. This CDR3 region has 13 residues. Germline lookup yields CDR1 LNHDA and CDR2 SQIVND (reference sequence). CDR3: CASSIDRFSPLHF. The CDR3, as DNA: TGTGCCAGTAGTATCGACAGGTTTTCACCCCTCCACTTT.

This clonotype was counted ten times or more. The gene calls are TRBV20-1 and TRBJ2-7; 7 nucleotides align to TRBD2. V dropped 0 bases and J dropped 6; count of bases not matched to a gene: 11. The CDR3 contains 15 residues. From germline, CDR1 is DFQATT and CDR2 SNEGSKA (reference sequence). CDR3 DNA: TGCAGTGCTAGAGATCCGGGGGAGGGAGGGCGCGAGCAGTACTTC. It translates to CSARDPGEGGREQYF.

This clonotype was detected many times. This chain links TRBV28 with TRBJ2-5; 10 bases map to TRBD2. V shed 5 bases and J 0 bases; nucleotides not matched to a gene: 9. The CDR3 has 17 amino acids. Germline CDR1 is MDHEN and CDR2 is SYDVKM. The CDR3 coding sequence is TGTGCCAGCAGTCCTCTAGCGGGAGAGATCCACCAAGAGACCCAGTACTTC. Its protein is CASSPLAGEIHQETQYF.

This clonotype was seen a handful of times. The chain uses TRBV4-3 and TRBJ2-2; possibly TRBD1 for D (5 bases). CDR3 length equals 16 residues. Trimming removed 4 bases at V and 1 base at J, with 13 bases between. Per the germline V gene, CDR1 is LGHNA and CDR2 is YSLEER. The CDR3 DNA reads as TGCGCCAGCAGCCCGCGACAGAGCCTGAACACCGGGGAGCTGTTTTTT. Its translation is CASSPRQSLNTGELFF.

This clonotype was recorded at least ten times. This chain links TRBV2 with TRBJ1-6; D is undetermined. The germline V and J ends were trimmed by 4 bases and 9 bases, with 10 bases remaining between them. The CDR3 spans 13 residues. Looked up from germline, CDR1 is SNHLY and CDR2 is FYNNEI. The CDR3 region has the DNA TGTGCCAGCAGTGGGGCCCGCGGTTCACCCCTCCACTTT. Residues: CASSGARGSPLHF.